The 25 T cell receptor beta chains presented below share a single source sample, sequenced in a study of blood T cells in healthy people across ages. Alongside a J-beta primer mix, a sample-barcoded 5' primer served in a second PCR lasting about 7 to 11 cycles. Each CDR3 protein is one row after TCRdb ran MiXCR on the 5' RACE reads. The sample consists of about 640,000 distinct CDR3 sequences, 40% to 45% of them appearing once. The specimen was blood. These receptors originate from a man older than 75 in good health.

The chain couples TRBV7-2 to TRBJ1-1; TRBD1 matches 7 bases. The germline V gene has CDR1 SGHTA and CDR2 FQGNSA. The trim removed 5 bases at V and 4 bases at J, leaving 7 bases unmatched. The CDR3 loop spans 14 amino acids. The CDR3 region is CASSQHRGATEAFF. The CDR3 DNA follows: TGTGCCAGCAGCCAACACAGGGGTGCCACTGAAGCTTTCTTT.

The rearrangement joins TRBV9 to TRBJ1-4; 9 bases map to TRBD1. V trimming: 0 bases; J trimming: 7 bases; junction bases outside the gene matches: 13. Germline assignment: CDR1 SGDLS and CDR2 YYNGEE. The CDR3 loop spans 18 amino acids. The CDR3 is CASSVDGQGHTVPEKLFF. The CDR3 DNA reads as TGTGCCAGCAGCGTAGACGGACAGGGGCACACGGTTCCTGAAAAACTGTTTTTT.

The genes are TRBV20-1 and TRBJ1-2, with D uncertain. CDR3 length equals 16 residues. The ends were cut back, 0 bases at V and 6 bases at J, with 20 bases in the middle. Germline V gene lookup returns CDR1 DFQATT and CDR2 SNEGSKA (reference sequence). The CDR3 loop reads CSARDPSRQPDDGYTF. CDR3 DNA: TGCAGTGCTAGAGATCCATCCCGGCAGCCCGACGATGGCTACACCTTC.

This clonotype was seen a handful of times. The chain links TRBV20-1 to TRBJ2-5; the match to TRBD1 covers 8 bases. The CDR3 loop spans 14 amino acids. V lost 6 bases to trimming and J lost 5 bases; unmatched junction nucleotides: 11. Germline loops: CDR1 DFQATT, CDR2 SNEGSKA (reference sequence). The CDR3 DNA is TGCAGTGCCCAAAGGCCAGGGGGCGTGGAGACCCAGTACTTC. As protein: CSAQRPGGVETQYF.

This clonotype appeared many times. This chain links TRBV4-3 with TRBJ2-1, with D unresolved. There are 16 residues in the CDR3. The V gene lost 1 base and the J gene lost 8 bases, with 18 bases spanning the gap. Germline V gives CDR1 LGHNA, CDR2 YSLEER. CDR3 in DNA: TGCGCCAGCAGCCAAGGGTCTCCTGGCGGTATCGATGAGCAGTTCTTC. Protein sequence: CASSQGSPGGIDEQFF.

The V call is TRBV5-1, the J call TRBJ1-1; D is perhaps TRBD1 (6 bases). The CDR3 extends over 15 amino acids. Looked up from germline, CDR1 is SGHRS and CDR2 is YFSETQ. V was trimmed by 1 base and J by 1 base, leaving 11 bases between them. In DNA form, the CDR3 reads TGCGCCAGCAGCTTGACAGGGCTGGGGAACACTGAAGCTTTCTTT. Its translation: CASSLTGLGNTEAFF.

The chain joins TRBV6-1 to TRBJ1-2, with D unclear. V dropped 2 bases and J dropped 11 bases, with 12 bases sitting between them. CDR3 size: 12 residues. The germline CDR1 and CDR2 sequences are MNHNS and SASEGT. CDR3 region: CASSEMPAFYTF. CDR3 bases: TGTGCCAGCAGTGAAATGCCCGCTTTTTACACCTTC.

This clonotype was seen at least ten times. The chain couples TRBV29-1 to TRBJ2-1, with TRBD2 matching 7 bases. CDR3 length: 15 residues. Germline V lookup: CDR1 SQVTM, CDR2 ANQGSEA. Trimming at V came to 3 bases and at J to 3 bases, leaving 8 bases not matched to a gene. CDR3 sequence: CSVDFGRPFYNEQFF. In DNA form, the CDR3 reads TGCAGCGTTGATTTCGGGAGGCCTTTCTACAATGAGCAGTTCTTC.

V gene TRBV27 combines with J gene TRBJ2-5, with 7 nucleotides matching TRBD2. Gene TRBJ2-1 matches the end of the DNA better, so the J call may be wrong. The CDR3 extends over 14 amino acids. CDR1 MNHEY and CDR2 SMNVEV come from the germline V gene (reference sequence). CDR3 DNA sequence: TGTGCCAGCAGTTTAGAGGCTGGGCGGGAGACCCAGTTCTTC. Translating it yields CASSLEAGRETQFF.

Here the CDR3 reads CSARVSSYTDTQYF. Here the CDR3 DNA reads TGCAGTGCTAGGGTCTCTAGCTACACAGATACGCAGTATTTT. This sequence joins TRBV20-1 and TRBJ2-3, with a possible D match to TRBD2 (5 bases). Between the trimmed V and J ends, which lost 3 bases and 2 bases, there was a span of 12 bases. Germline lookup yields CDR1 DFQATT and CDR2 SNEGSKA (reference sequence). The CDR3 totals 14 residues.

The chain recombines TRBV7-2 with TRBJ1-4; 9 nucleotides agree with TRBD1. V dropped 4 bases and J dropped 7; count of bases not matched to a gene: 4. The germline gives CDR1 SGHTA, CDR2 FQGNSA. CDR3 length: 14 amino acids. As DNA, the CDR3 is TGTGCCAGCAGCTCGGGACAGGGAGGTGAAAAACTGTTTTTT. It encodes CASSSGQGGEKLFF.

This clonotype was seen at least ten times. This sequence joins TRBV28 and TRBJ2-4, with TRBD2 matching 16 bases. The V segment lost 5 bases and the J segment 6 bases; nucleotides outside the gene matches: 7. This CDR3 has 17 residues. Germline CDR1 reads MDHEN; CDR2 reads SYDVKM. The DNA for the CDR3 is TGTGCCAGCAGTCCCGGGACTAGCGGGAGGGTGGGAAACATTCAGTACTTC. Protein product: CASSPGTSGRVGNIQYF.

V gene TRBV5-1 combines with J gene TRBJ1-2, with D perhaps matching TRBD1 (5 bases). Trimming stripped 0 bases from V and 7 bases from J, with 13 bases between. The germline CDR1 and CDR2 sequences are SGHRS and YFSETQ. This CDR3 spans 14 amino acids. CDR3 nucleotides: TGCGCCAGCAGCTTGGATCAGGGTGCGGGTGGCTACACCTTC. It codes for CASSLDQGAGGYTF.

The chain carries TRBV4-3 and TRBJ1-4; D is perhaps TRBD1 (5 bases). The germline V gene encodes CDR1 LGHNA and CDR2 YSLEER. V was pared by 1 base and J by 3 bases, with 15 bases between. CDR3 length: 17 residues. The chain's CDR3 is CASSQGGDSGANEKLFF. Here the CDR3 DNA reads TGCGCCAGCAGCCAAGGGGGGGACTCAGGAGCTAATGAAAAACTGTTTTTT.

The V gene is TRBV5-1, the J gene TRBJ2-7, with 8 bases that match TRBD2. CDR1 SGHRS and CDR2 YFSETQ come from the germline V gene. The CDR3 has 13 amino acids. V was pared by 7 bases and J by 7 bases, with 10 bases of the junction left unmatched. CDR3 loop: CASVPGGRNEQYF. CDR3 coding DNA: TGCGCCAGCGTGCCGGGAGGGCGGAATGAGCAGTACTTC.

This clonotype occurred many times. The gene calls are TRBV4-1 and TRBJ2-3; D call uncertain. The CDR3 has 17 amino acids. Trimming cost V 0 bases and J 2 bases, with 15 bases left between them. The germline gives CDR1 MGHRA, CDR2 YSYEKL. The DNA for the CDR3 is TGCGCCAGCAGCCAAGATATTTCAGGTTGGCCCACAGATACGCAGTATTTT. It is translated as CASSQDISGWPTDTQYF.

CDR3 sequence reads: CSASSGGNTGELFF. The DNA for the CDR3 is TGCAGTGCTAGTTCGGGGGGTAACACCGGGGAGCTGTTTTTT. The chain has TRBV20-1 and TRBJ2-2, with 7 positions matching TRBD2. From germline, CDR1 is DFQATT and CDR2 SNEGSKA (reference sequence). J lost 2 bases, V lost 3 bases, and 3 bases had no gene match. This CDR3 has 14 amino acids.

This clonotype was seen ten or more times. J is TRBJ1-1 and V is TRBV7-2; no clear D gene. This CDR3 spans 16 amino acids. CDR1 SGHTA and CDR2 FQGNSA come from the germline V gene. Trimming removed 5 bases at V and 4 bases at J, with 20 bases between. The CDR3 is CASSQTIRGVLTEAFF. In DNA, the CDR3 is TGTGCCAGCAGCCAAACTATACGTGGAGTACTCACTGAAGCTTTCTTT. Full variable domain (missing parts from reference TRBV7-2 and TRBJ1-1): GAGVSQSPSNKVTEKGKDVELRCDPISGHTALYWYRQSLGQGLEFLIYFQGNSAPDKSGLPSDRFSAERTGGSVSTLTIQRTQQEDSAVYLCASSQTIRGVLTEAFFGQGTRLTVV.

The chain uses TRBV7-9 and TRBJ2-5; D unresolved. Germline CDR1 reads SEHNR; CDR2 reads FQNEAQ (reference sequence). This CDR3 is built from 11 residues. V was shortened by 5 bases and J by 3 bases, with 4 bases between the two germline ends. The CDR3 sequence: CASSEKETQYF. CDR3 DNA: TGTGCCAGCAGCGAAAAAGAGACCCAGTACTTC.

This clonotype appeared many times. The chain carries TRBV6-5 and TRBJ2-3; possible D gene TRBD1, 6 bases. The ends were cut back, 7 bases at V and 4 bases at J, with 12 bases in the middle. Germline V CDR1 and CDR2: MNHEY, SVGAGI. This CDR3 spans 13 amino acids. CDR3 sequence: CASTKTGSDTQYF. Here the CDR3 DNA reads TGTGCCAGCACGAAAACAGGGTCAGATACGCAGTATTTT.

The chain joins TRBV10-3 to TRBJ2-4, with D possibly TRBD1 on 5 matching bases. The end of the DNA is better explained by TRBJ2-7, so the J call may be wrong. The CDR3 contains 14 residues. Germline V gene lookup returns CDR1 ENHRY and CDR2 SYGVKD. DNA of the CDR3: TGTGCCATCAGTGTGGGGCAGGCCAAATACGAGCAGTACTTC. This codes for CAISVGQAKYEQYF.

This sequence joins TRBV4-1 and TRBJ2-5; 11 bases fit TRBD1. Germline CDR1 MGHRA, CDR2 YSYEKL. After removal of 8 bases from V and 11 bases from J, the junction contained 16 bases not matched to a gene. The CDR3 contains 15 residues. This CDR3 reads CASGRPGQGVDEQYF. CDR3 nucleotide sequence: TGCGCCAGCGGTCGACCGGGACAGGGGGTCGATGAGCAGTACTTC.

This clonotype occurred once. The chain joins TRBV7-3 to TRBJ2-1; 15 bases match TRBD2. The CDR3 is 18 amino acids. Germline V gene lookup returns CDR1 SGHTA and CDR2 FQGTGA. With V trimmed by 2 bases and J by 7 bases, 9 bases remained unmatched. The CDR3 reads CASSLSGLAGGEGNEQFF. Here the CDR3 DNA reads TGTGCCAGCAGCTTATCCGGACTAGCGGGGGGGGAGGGGAATGAGCAGTTCTTC.

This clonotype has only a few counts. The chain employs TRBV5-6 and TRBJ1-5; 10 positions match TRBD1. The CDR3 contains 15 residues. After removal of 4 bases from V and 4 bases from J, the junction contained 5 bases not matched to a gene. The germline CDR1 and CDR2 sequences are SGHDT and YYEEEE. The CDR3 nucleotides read TGTGCCAGCAGCAAGGACAGGGGGGGTAATCAGCCCCAGCATTTT. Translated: CASSKDRGGNQPQHF.

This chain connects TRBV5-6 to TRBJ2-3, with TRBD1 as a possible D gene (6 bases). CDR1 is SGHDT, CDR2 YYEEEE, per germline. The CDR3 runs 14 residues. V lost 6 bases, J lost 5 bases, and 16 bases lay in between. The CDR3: CASTRRQVGDTQYF. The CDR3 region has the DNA TGTGCCAGCACTCGGCGACAGGTTGGAGATACGCAGTATTTT.